The clone carrying this T cell receptor (beta chain) was seen more than once but under ten times. Its cognate antigen is unknown. The source of the sample is a study of T cell repertoires in cytomegalovirus infection. Study overall: The public TCR beta signatures pointed to both CMV infection and matching HLA type. Study results and caveats: The ex vivo response was dominated by HLA-C-restricted CMV-specific TCR beta clonotypes.

The V end lost 2 bases, the J end lost 1 base, and 4 bases lay between the germline ends. CDR1 and CDR2 (germline): SGHKS, YYEKEE (reference sequence). The CDR3 is 12 amino acids. Each CDR3 protein is one row after TCRdb ran MiXCR on the reads. This table has 100,000 to 150,000 distinct CDR3 sequences, around 30% appearing once. The gene calls are TRBV5-5 and TRBJ2-7; the D is unclear. The receptor comes from a human donor in good health (CMV status not recorded). Some clones in this sample may be carry-over from other donors' samples. Material: CD8+ T cells from cultured PBMCs, obtained from culture after CMV antigen stimulation. The CDR3: CASSLTSYEQYF. CDR3 DNA: TGTGCCAGCAGCTTAACATCCTACGAGCAGTACTTC.